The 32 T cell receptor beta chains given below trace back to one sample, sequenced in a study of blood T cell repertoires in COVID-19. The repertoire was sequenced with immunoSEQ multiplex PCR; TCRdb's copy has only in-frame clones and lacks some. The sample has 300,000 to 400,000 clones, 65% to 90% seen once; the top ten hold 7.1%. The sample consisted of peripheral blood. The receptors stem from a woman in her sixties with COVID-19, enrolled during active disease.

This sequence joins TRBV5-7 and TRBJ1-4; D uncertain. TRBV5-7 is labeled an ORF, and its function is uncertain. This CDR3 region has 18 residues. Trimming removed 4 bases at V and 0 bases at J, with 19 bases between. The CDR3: CASSRTYGSAATNEKLFF. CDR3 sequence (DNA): TGTGCCAGCAGCAGAACTTATGGGAGTGCTGCAACTAATGAAAAACTGTTTTTT.

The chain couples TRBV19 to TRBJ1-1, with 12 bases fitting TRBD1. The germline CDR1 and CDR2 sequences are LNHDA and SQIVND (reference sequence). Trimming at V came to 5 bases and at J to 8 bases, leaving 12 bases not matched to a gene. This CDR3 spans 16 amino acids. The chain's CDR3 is CASSLGTGGALGEAFF. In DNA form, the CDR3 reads TGTGCCAGTAGTCTGGGGACAGGGGGCGCTTTAGGGGAAGCTTTCTTT.

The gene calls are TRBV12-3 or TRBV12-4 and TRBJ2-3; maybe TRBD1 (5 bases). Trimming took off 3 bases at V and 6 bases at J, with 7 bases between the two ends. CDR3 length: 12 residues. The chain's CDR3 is CASSLGRDTQYF. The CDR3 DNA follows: TGTGCCAGCAGTTTGGGGCGGGATACGCAGTATTTT.

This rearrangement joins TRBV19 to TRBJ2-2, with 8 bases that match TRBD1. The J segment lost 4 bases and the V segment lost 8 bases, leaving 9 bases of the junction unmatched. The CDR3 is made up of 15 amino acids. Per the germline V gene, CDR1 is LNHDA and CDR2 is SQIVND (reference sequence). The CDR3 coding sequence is TGTGCCAGTCAATGGGGTCAGGGGGCCACCGGGGAGCTGTTTTTT. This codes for CASQWGQGATGELFF.

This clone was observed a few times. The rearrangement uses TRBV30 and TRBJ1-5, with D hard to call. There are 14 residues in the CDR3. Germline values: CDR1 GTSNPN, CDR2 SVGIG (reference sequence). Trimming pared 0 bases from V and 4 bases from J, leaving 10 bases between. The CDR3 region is CAWSVFADNQPQHF. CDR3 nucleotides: TGTGCCTGGAGTGTCTTCGCAGATAATCAGCCCCAGCATTTT. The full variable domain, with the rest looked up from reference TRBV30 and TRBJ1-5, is SQTIHQWPATLVQPVGSPLSLECTVEGTSNPNLYWYRQAAGRGLQLLFYSVGIGQISSEVPQNLSASRPQDRQFILSSKKLLLSDSGFYLCAWSVFADNQPQHFGDGTRLSIL.

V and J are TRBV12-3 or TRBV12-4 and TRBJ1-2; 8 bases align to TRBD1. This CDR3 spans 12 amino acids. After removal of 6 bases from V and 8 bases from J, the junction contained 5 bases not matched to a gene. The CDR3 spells CASRQGARGYTF. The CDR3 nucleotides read TGTGCCAGCAGGCAGGGGGCACGGGGCTACACCTTC.

CDR3 protein: CASSYDPGGSYEQYF. CDR3 in DNA: TGTGCCAGCAGTTACGATCCAGGGGGCAGCTACGAGCAGTACTTC. The chain joins TRBV6-5 to TRBJ2-7; TRBD1 matches 8 bases. CDR1 and CDR2 from the germline V gene are MNHEY and SVGAGI. V dropped 2 bases and J dropped 3; count of bases not matched to a gene: 6. This CDR3 contains 15 residues.

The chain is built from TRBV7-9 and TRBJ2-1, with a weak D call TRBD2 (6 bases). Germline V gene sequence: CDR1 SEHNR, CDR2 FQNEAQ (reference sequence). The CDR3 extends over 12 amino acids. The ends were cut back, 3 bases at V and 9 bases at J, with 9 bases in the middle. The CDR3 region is CASSLGGGEQFF. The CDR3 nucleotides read TGTGCCAGCAGCTTGGGAGGAGGTGAGCAGTTCTTC.

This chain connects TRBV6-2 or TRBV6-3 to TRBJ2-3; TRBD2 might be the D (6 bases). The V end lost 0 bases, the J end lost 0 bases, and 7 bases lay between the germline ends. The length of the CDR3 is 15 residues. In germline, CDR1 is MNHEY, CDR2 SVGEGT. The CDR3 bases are TGTGCCAGCAGTTACTCCCGGGGGAGCACAGATACGCAGTATTTT. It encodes CASSYSRGSTDTQYF.

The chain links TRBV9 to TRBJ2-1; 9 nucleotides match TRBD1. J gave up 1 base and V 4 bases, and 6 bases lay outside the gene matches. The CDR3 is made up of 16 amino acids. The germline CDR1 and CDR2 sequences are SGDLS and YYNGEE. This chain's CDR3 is CASSPGTGHSYNEQFF. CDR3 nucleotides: TGTGCCAGCAGCCCTGGGACAGGGCATTCCTACAATGAGCAGTTCTTC.

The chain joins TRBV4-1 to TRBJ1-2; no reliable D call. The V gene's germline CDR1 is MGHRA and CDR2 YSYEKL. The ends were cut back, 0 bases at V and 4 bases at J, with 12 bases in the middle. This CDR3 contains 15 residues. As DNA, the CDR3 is TGCGCCAGCAGCCAAGAAGCACCACCCTCCTATGGCTACACCTTC. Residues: CASSQEAPPSYGYTF.

This chain's CDR3 is CSVEGTGQRWGETQYF. CDR3 DNA sequence: TGCAGCGTCGAGGGAACAGGGCAACGGTGGGGAGAGACCCAGTACTTC. The genes are TRBV29-1 and TRBJ2-5, with D possibly being TRBD1 (6 bases). Germline-derived CDR1 and CDR2 are SQVTM and ANQGSEA. This CDR3 has 16 amino acids. Trimming removed 6 bases at V and 4 bases at J, with 24 bases between.

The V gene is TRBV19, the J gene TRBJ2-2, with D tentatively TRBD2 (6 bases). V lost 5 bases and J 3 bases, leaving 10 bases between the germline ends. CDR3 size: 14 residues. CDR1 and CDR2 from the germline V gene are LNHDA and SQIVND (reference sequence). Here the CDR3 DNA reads TGTGCCAGTAGTGTCCGGAGGGACACCGGGGAGCTGTTTTTT. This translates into CASSVRRDTGELFF.

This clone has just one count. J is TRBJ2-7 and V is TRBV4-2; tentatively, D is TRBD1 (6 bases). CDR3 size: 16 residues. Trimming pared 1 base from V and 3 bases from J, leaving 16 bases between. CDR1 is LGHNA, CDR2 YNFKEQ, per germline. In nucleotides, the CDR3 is TGTGCCAGCAGCCAAGTTAGCAGGGGCTCAGGCTACGAGCAGTACTTC. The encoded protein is CASSQVSRGSGYEQYF.

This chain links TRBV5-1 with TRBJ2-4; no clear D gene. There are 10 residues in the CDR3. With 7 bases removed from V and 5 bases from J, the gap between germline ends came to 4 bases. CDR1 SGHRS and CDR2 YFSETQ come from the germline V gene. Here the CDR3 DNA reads TGCGCCAGCCCAGAAAACATTCAGTACTTC. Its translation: CASPENIQYF.

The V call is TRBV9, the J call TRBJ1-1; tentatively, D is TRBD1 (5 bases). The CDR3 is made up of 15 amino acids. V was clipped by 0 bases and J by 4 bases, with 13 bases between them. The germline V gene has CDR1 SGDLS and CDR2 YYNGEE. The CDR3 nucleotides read TGTGCCAGCAGCGTAGAGGCAGGGAAGGGCACTGAAGCTTTCTTT. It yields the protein CASSVEAGKGTEAFF.

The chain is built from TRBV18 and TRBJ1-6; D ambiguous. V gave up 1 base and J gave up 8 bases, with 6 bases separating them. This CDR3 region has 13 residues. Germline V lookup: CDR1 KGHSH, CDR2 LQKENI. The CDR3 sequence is CASSPHEDSPLHF. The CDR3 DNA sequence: TGTGCCAGCTCACCACATGAGGATTCACCCCTCCACTTT. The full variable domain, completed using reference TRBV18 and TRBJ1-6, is NAGVMQNPRHLVRRRGQEARLRCSPMKGHSHVYWYRQLPEEGLKFMVYLQKENIIDESGMPKERFSAEFPKEGPSILRIQQVVRGDSAAYFCASSPHEDSPLHFGNGTRLTVT.

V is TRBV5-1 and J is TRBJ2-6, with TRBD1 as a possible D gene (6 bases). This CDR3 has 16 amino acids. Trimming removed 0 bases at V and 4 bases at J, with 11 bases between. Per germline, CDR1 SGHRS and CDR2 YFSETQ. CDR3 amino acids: CASSLDRVSGANVLTF. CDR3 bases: TGCGCCAGCAGCTTGGACAGGGTATCCGGGGCCAACGTCCTGACTTTC. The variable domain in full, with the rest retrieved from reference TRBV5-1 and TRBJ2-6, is KAGVTQTPRYLIKTRGQQVTLSCSPISGHRSVSWYQQTPGQGLQFLFEYFSETQRNKGNFPGRFSGRQFSNSRSEMNVSTLELGDSALYLCASSLDRVSGANVLTFGAGSRLTVL.

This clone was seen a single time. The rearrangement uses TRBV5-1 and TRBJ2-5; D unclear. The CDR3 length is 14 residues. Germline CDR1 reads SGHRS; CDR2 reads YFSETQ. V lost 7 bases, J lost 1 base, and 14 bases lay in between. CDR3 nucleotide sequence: TGCGCCAGCTCCTTTAGTCCCGCCCAAGAGACCCAGTACTTC. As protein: CASSFSPAQETQYF.

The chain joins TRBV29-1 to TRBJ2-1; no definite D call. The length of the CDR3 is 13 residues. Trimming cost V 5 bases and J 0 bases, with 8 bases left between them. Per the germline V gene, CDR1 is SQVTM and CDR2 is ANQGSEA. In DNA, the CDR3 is TGCAGCGTTCGAAAGAGCTCCTACAATGAGCAGTTCTTC. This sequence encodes CSVRKSSYNEQFF.

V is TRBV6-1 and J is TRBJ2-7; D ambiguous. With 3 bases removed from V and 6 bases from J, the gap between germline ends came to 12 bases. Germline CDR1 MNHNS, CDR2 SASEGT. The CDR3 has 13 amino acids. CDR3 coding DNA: TGTGCCAGCAGTGACACCCGTCTCGGCGAGCAGTACTTC. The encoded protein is CASSDTRLGEQYF.

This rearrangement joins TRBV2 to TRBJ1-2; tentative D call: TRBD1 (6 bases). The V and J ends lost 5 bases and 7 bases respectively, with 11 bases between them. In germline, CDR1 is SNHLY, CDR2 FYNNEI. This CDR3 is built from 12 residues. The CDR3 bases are TGTGCCAGCAGTTCCGAGGGGGTTGGCTACACCTTC. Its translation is CASSSEGVGYTF.

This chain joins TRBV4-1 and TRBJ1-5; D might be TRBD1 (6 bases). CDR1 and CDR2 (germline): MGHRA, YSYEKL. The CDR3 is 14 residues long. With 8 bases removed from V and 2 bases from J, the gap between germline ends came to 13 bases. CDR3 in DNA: TGCGCCAGCGAACCTAGACAGGGCAATCAGCCCCAGCATTTT. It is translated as CASEPRQGNQPQHF.

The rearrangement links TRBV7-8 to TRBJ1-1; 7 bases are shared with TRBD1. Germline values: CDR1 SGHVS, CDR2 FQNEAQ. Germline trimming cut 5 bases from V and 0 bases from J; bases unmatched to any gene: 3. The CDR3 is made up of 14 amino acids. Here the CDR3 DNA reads TGTGCCAGCAGCGCGGACAGGTTGAACACTGAAGCTTTCTTT. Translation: CASSADRLNTEAFF.

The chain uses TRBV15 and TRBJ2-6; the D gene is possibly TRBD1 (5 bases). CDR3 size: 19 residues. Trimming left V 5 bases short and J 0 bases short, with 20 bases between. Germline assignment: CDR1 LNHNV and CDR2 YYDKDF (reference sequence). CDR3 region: CATSGVAGLSHSGANVLTF. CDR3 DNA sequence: TGTGCCACCAGCGGGGTCGCAGGGCTATCTCACTCTGGGGCCAACGTCCTGACTTTC.

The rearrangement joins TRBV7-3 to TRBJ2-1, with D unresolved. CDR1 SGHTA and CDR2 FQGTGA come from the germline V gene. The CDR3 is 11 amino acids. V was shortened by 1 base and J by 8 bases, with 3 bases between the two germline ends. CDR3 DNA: TGTGCCAGCAGCTTAAACTATGAGCAGTTCTTC. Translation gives CASSLNYEQFF.

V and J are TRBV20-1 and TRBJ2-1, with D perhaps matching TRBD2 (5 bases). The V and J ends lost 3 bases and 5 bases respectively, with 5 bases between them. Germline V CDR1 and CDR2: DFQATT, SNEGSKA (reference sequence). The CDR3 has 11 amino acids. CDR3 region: CSARRDNEQFF. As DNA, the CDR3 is TGCAGTGCTAGGAGGGACAATGAGCAGTTCTTC.

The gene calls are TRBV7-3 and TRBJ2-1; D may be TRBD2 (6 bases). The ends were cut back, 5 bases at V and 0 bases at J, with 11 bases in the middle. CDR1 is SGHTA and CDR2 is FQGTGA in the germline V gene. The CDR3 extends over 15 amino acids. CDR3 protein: CASSPAGGSYNEQFF. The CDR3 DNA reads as TGTGCCAGCAGCCCCGCCGGGGGCTCCTACAATGAGCAGTTCTTC.

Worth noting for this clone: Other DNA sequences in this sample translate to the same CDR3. The CDR3 coding sequence is TGCGCCAGCAGCCAAGGACAGGGACAAGAGACCCAGTACTTC. Translation: CASSQGQGQETQYF. The V and J genes are TRBV5-1 and TRBJ2-5, with 8 nucleotides matching TRBD1. The CDR3 consists of 14 residues. V shed 4 bases and J 2 bases; nucleotides not matched to a gene: 4. Germline V gene sequence: CDR1 SGHRS, CDR2 YFSETQ.

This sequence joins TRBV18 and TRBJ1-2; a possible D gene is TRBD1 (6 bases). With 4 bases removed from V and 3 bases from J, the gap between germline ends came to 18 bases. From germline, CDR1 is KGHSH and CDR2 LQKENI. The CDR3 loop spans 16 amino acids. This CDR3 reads CASSHPRGRGYYGYTF. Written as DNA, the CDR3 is TGTGCCAGCTCACACCCGCGGGGGCGGGGTTACTATGGCTACACCTTC.

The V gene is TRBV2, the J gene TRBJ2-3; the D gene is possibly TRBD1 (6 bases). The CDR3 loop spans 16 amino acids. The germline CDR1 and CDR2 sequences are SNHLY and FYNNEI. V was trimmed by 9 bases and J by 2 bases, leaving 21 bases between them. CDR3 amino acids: CASARGSQGFTDTQYF. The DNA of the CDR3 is TGTGCCAGTGCCCGAGGGTCCCAGGGGTTCACAGATACGCAGTATTTT.

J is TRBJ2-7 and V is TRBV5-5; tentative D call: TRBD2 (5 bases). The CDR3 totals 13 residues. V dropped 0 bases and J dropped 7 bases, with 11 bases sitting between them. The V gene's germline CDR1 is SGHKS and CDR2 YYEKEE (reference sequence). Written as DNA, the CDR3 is TGTGCCAGCAGCTTGGCGGGTACGGGAGAGCAGTACTTC. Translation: CASSLAGTGEQYF.